The 5 T cell receptor beta chains presented below share a single source sample, sequenced in a study of blood T cell repertoires in COVID-19. The protocol was immunoSEQ multiplex PCR, while the TCRdb copy is restricted to in-frame clones and leaves out a portion. This table has 250,000 to 350,000 clones, more than 80% appearing once. Input material: peripheral blood. These receptors were collected from a man in his late teens or twenties who had recovered from COVID-19.

V usage is TRBV12-3 or TRBV12-4 and J usage is TRBJ1-2, with D perhaps matching TRBD1 (6 bases). V was pared by 5 bases and J by 8 bases, with 12 bases between. This CDR3 is 12 amino acids long. The CDR3 loop reads CASSNRADGYTF. CDR3 DNA: TGTGCCAGCAGTAACAGGGCCGACGGCTACACCTTC.

The chain is built from TRBV6-6 and TRBJ2-5; 10 positions match TRBD1. Germline V lookup: CDR1 MNHNY, CDR2 SVGAGI (reference sequence). This CDR3 comprises 13 residues. With 9 bases clipped from V and 5 bases from J, the junction kept 6 bases outside the gene matches. The CDR3 loop reads CASQTGGGETQYF. Written as DNA, the CDR3 is TGTGCCAGTCAGACAGGGGGCGGGGAGACCCAGTACTTC.

The chain joins TRBV10-3 to TRBJ1-2; D not certain. The germline gives CDR1 ENHRY, CDR2 SYGVKD. The V gene lost 2 bases and the J gene lost 3 bases, with 13 bases spanning the gap. This CDR3 spans 15 amino acids. CDR3 region: CAISETGENDYGYTF. In DNA, the CDR3 is TGTGCCATCAGTGAGACGGGAGAAAATGACTATGGCTACACCTTC.

This chain joins TRBV7-2 and TRBJ2-5; 7 bases align to TRBD1. Per germline, CDR1 SGHTA and CDR2 FQGNSA. V shed 2 bases and J 4 bases; nucleotides not matched to a gene: 7. This CDR3 is built from 15 residues. The DNA for the CDR3 is TGTGCCAGCAGCTTAAGGCTCGGGACAGCAGAGACCCAGTACTTC. This codes for CASSLRLGTAETQYF.

The chain joins TRBV11-3 to TRBJ2-2; 7 positions agree with TRBD1. V shed 5 bases, J shed 2 bases, and the junction held 5 bases outside the gene matches. Germline V gene sequence: CDR1 SGHNT, CDR2 YENEEA. The CDR3 spans 15 residues. CDR3 sequence: CASSRYRGNTGELFF. CDR3 DNA: TGTGCCAGCAGCCGGTACAGGGGTAACACCGGGGAGCTGTTTTTT.